Sequencing of this T cell receptor (beta chain) was carried out in a study of early T cells in non-severe SARS-CoV-2 infection. Background on the study: Unsorted whole blood bulk RNA was sequenced, with unpaired chains. Findings of the study overall: VDJdb matches were skewed toward anti-spike CD8 T cell responses.

The CDR3 is 16 residues long. In germline, CDR1 is SNHLY, CDR2 FYNNEI. V gave up 2 bases and J gave up 4 bases, with 16 bases separating them. By share, this clonotype ranks as medium-sized. Its specificity is not known. The TCR library protocol attached unique molecular identifiers to the individual cDNA molecules. MiXCR, run by TCRdb on the 5' RACE reads, gives a single entry per CDR3 protein. This sample has 45,000 to 50,000 distinct CDR3 sequences; over 5% occur once, and the top ten carry 6% to 8.5%. The TCR sequence derives from an adult who was a healthcare worker with PCR-confirmed SARS-CoV-2 infection or an uninfected control (not recorded which). V gene TRBV2 combines with J gene TRBJ2-3; D is possibly TRBD2 (6 bases). This material consisted of whole blood, taken at baseline. The DNA of the CDR3 is TGTGCCAGCAGTGAAACTAGCAGGGCATCTGCAGATACGCAGTATTTT. As protein: CASSETSRASADTQYF.